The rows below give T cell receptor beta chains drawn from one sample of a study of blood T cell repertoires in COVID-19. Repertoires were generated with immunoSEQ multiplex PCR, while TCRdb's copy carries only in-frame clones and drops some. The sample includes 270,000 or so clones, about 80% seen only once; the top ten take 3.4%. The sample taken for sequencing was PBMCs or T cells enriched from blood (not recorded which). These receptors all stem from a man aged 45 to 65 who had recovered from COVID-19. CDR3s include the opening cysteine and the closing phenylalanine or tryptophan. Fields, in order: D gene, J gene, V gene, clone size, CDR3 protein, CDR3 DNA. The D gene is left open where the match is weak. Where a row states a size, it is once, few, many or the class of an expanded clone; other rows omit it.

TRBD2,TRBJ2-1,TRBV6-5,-,CASSSSGAFNEQFF,TGTGCCAGCAGTTCTAGCGGGGCCTTCAATGAGCAGTTCTTC
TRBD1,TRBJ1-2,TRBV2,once,CASVRQGAGNGYTF,TGTGCCAGCGTAAGGCAGGGGGCGGGGAATGGCTACACCTTC
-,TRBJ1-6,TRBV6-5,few,CASRGSSYNSPLHF,TGTGCCAGCAGGGGGAGCTCCTATAATTCACCCCTCCACTTT
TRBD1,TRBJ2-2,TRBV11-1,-,CASGTANTGELFF,TGTGCCAGCGGGACAGCGAACACCGGGGAGCTGTTTTTT
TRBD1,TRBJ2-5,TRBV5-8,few,CASNRGQVETQYF,TGTGCCAGCAACCGCGGACAGGTAGAGACCCAGTACTTC
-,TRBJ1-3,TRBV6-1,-,CASSEGPFGNTIYF,TGTGCCAGCAGTGAAGGGCCTTTCGGAAACACCATATATTTT
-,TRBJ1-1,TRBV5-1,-,CASSLIGEDTEAFF,TGCGCCAGCAGCTTGATTGGTGAGGACACTGAAGCTTTCTTT
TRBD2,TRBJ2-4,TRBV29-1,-,CSVSNLRLAGGPVDIQYF,TGCAGCGTTTCCAACTTAAGACTAGCGGGAGGGCCAGTGGACATTCAGTACTTC
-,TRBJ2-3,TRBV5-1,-,CALSLASHKPSTDTQYF,TGCGCTCTGTCACTAGCCAGCCATAAACCAAGCACAGATACGCAGTATTTT
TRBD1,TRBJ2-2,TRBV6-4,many,CASSDSATGTENTGELFF,TGTGCCAGCAGTGACTCTGCAACCGGGACAGAGAACACCGGGGAGCTGTTTTTT
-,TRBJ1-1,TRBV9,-,CASSVEAQANTEAFF,TGTGCCAGCAGCGTAGAAGCTCAAGCGAACACTGAAGCTTTCTTT
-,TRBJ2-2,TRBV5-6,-,CASSFLAVPNTGELFF,TGTGCCAGCAGCTTCTTGGCGGTCCCGAACACCGGGGAGCTGTTTTTT
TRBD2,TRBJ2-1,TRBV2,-,CASSEERGSYNEQFF,TGTGCCAGCAGTGAGGAGCGGGGAAGCTACAATGAGCAGTTCTTC
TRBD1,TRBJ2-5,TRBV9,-,CASSVGQGGYGETQYF,TGTGCCAGCAGCGTAGGACAGGGCGGATACGGAGAGACCCAGTACTTC
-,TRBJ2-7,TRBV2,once,CASSDHQGGLSEQYF,TGTGCCAGCAGTGACCATCAAGGAGGGTTGTCCGAGCAGTACTTC
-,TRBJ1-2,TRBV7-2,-,CASSLGGDYGYTF,TGTGCCAGCAGCTTAGGAGGAGACTATGGCTACACCTTC
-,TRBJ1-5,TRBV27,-,CASSRVMASSSNQPQHF,TGTGCCAGCAGTCGGGTAATGGCATCCTCCTCCAATCAGCCCCAGCATTTT
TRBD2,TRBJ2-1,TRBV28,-,CASRGGGSRNEQFF,TGTGCCAGCAGGGGCGGGGGAAGCCGGAATGAGCAGTTCTTC
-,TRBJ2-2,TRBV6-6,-,CASRGGLNTGELFF,TGTGCCAGCAGGGGAGGACTCAACACCGGGGAGCTGTTTTTT
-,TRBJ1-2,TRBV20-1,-,CSAPGTSF,TGCAGTGCTCCGGGGACAAGCTTC
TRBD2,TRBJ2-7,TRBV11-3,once,CASSLVAGGYSDEQYF,TGTGCCAGCAGCTTAGTCGCGGGAGGGTACTCTGACGAGCAGTACTTC
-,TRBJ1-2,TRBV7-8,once,CASSLVGQGGYTF,TGTGCCAGCAGCTTAGTAGGGCAGGGCGGCTACACCTTC
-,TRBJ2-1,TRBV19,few,CASSPRRDLYNEQFF,TGTGCCAGTAGTCCGAGGAGGGACTTATACAATGAGCAGTTCTTC